This is a list of T cell receptor beta chains from one sample in a study of CD4+ T cells in melanoma. Measured with immunoSEQ multiplex PCR; TCRdb has only the in-frame clones, and not every one. The table records 110,000 to 150,000 clones, roughly 91% of them present only once. The receptors originated from a human donor with melanoma. Each CDR3 is given with its conserved first and last residue. Each record gives: clone size, D gene, J gene, V gene, CDR3 protein, CDR3 DNA. The D gene is left open where the match is weak. Clone size is shown for a subset of rows, as once, few, many or a class of expanded clone.

>-|-|TRBJ2-3|TRBV30
CAWGGPGVGYDTQYF
TGTGCCTGGGGTGGCCCGGGGGTAGGCTACGATACGCAGTATTTT
>-|-|TRBJ1-2|TRBV5-8
CASSPGSKGRGGYTF
TGTGCCAGCAGCCCCGGAAGTAAGGGGCGAGGAGGCTACACCTTC
>-|TRBD2|TRBJ2-3|TRBV15
CATSMGLAGSTDTQYF
TGTGCCACCAGCATGGGACTAGCGGGTAGCACAGATACGCAGTATTTT
>-|TRBD1|TRBJ2-7|TRBV5-5
CASSRGTARAYYEQYF
TGTGCCAGCAGCAGAGGGACAGCCCGTGCCTATTACGAGCAGTACTTC
>-|-|TRBJ1-2|TRBV27
CASSLSAGSGYTF
TGTGCCAGCAGTTTATCGGCAGGGTCTGGCTACACCTTC
>-|-|TRBJ2-7|TRBV6-6
CASREVQGYEQYF
TGTGCCAGCAGAGAAGTACAGGGATACGAGCAGTACTTC
>-|-|TRBJ1-2|TRBV2
CADTENYGYTF
TGTGCAGATACAGAGAACTATGGCTACACCTTC
>-|-|TRBJ1-5|TRBV21-1
CASSQGVSSQPQHF
TGTGCCAGCAGCCAGGGGGTGTCGAGTCAGCCCCAGCATTTT
>-|TRBD1|TRBJ2-2|TRBV9
CASSLRQGGTGELFF
TGTGCCAGCAGCCTAAGACAGGGGGGCACCGGGGAGCTGTTTTTT
>-|-|TRBJ2-3|TRBV7-3
CASSPPAVVAQYF
TGTGCCAGCAGCCCCCCGGCGGTTGTCGCGCAGTATTTT
>once|-|TRBJ1-1|TRBV6-5
CASRINTEAFF
TGTGCCAGCCGAATAAACACTGAAGCTTTCTTT
>-|TRBD2|TRBJ2-5|TRBV6-6
CASRESGGSETQYF
TGTGCCAGCAGGGAAAGCGGGGGCTCGGAGACCCAGTACTTC
>-|-|TRBJ2-7|TRBV6-5
CASSYSGPLNEQYF
TGTGCCAGCAGTTACAGCGGACCTTTGAACGAGCAGTACTTC
>-|-|TRBJ1-5|TRBV15
CATSSAGLSNQPQHF
TGTGCCACCAGCTCGGCGGGATTAAGCAATCAGCCCCAGCATTTT
>-|TRBD1|TRBJ2-2|TRBV11-1
CASSYTTGLNTGELFF
TGTGCCAGCAGCTATACGACAGGGCTTAACACCGGGGAGCTGTTTTTT
>-|-|TRBJ1-1|TRBV9
CASSPASWDTEAFF
TGTGCCAGCAGCCCGGCCTCATGGGACACTGAAGCTTTCTTT
>-|-|TRBJ1-1|TRBV6-6
CASRGDIEAFF
TGTGCCAGCAGAGGGGACATCGAGGCTTTCTTT
>-|-|TRBJ2-7|TRBV6-1
CASSELSLYF
TGTGCCAGCAGTGAACTATCTCTGTACTTC
>once|-|TRBJ2-5|TRBV18
CASSPPLSETQYF
TGTGCCAGCTCACCACCGCTATCCGAGACCCAGTACTTC
>-|-|TRBJ1-1|TRBV13
CASSLRPGLATEAFF
TGTGCCAGCAGCTTAAGGCCGGGGCTGGCCACTGAAGCTTTCTTT
>-|TRBD1|TRBJ1-2|TRBV5-6
CASSFWDRRHGYTF
TGTGCCAGCAGCTTTTGGGACAGGCGCCATGGCTACACCTTC
>-|-|TRBJ2-1|TRBV30
CAWAPRLAYNEQFF
TGTGCCTGGGCCCCTAGGTTGGCCTACAATGAGCAGTTCTTC
>-|-|TRBJ1-2|TRBV7-9
CASSDRDPHGYTF
TGTGCCAGCAGTGACCGGGACCCACACGGCTACACCTTC
>once|TRBD1|TRBJ1-2|TRBV11-2
CASSVGQGHGYTF
TGTGCCAGCAGCGTTGGACAGGGGCATGGCTACACCTTC
>once|-|TRBJ2-3|TRBV2
CASSDFRGSTDTQYF
TGTGCCAGCAGTGACTTCCGGGGTAGCACAGATACGCAGTATTTT
>-|-|TRBJ2-1|TRBV5-1
CASSPEGSYNEQFF
TGCGCCAGCAGCCCTGAGGGGTCGTACAATGAGCAGTTCTTC
>once|-|TRBJ2-5|TRBV5-1
CASSLGWYQETQYF
TGCGCCAGCAGCTTGGGGTGGTACCAAGAGACCCAGTACTTC
>-|-|TRBJ2-7|TRBV9
CASSARDGPYEQYF
TGTGCCAGCAGCGCCCGGGACGGTCCCTACGAGCAGTACTTC
>-|-|TRBJ1-3|TRBV30
CAWSTPGSSSGNTIYF
TGTGCCTGGAGTACCCCAGGTTCGAGCTCTGGAAACACCATATATTTT
>-|-|TRBJ1-1|TRBV19
CASGIRGGTNTEAFF
TGTGCCAGTGGTATTCGGGGGGGGACGAACACTGAAGCTTTCTTT
>-|TRBD1|TRBJ1-5|TRBV27
CASSSKKTGGSLYSNQPQHF
TGTGCCAGCAGTTCCAAGAAGACAGGGGGATCCTTATATAGCAATCAGCCCCAGCATTTT
>-|-|TRBJ1-2|TRBV19
CASSRGRIYGYTF
TGTGCCAGTAGTAGGGGGAGGATCTATGGCTACACCTTC
>-|-|TRBJ1-2|TRBV6-1
CASSPGEAYGYTF
TGTGCCAGCAGTCCAGGGGAGGCTTACGGCTACACCTTC
>-|TRBD2|TRBJ2-1|TRBV2
CASSDMGLAHFEQFF
TGTGCCAGCAGTGATATGGGACTAGCTCATTTCGAGCAGTTCTTC
>-|-|TRBJ1-2|TRBV18
CASSPATGLYYGYTF
TGTGCCAGCTCACCAGCGACGGGACTGTACTATGGCTACACCTTC
>-|-|TRBJ1-2|TRBV2
CASSLGSGDYGYTF
TGTGCCAGCAGTCTGGGTTCGGGCGACTATGGCTACACCTTC
>-|-|TRBJ1-5|TRBV4-1
CASSRSAGGGSNQPQHF
TGCGCCAGCAGCCGCTCCGCCGGGGGGGGTTCCAATCAGCCCCAGCATTTT
>-|TRBD2|TRBJ2-1|TRBV14
CASSQRTSDEQFF
TGTGCCAGCAGCCAACGTACTAGCGATGAGCAGTTCTTC
>-|-|TRBJ2-3|TRBV5-1
CASSLIAESTDTQYF
TGCGCCAGCAGCTTGATAGCGGAAAGCACAGATACGCAGTATTTT
>-|TRBD1|TRBJ2-5|TRBV5-1
CASSWAEGAGVGETQYF
TGCGCCAGCAGCTGGGCCGAGGGGGCAGGCGTTGGAGAGACCCAGTACTTC
>-|-|TRBJ1-4|TRBV5-1
CASSPPERSPTTNEKLFF
TGCGCCAGCAGCCCCCCGGAGAGGAGTCCGACAACTAATGAAAAACTGTTTTTT
>-|-|TRBJ1-2|TRBV5-5
CASSLWQGNYGYTF
TGTGCCAGCAGCTTGTGGCAGGGTAACTATGGCTACACCTTC
>-|TRBD2|TRBJ2-2|TRBV5-1
CASKPPGLADTGELFF
TGCGCCAGTAAACCCCCGGGACTAGCGGACACCGGGGAGCTGTTTTTT
>-|-|TRBJ1-3|TRBV14
CASSQERGFATGNTIYF
TGTGCCAGCAGCCAAGAGAGGGGGTTTGCCACTGGAAACACCATATATTTT
>-|-|TRBJ1-5|TRBV6-5
CASSYGAHQPQHF
TGTGCCAGCAGTTATGGGGCGCATCAGCCCCAGCATTTT
>-|-|TRBJ2-5|TRBV2
CASSEERKRTQYF
TGTGCCAGCAGTGAAGAAAGGAAGAGAACCCAGTACTTC
>-|-|TRBJ1-6|TRBV19
CASSPQDSSYNSPLHF
TGTGCCAGTAGTCCCCAGGACAGCTCCTATAATTCACCCCTCCACTTT
>-|TRBD2|TRBJ2-7|TRBV7-3
CASSRTSGVEQYF
TGTGCCAGCAGCCGGACTAGCGGGGTCGAGCAGTACTTC
>-|-|TRBJ2-3|TRBV6-6
CATRGAHTQYF
TGTGCCACCCGAGGAGCACATACGCAGTATTTT
>-|TRBD1|TRBJ2-1|TRBV5-1
CASGSGTGNPNEQFF
TGCGCCAGCGGCTCCGGGACAGGGAACCCCAATGAGCAGTTCTTC
>-|-|TRBJ2-3|TRBV18
CASSPLGQQGGFADTQYF
TGTGCCAGCTCACCACTCGGTCAACAGGGTGGGTTCGCAGATACGCAGTATTTT
>-|TRBD1|TRBJ1-3|TRBV30
CAWSVIRTGGNTIYF
TGTGCCTGGAGTGTAATTCGGACAGGGGGAAACACCATATATTTT
>-|TRBD2|TRBJ2-1|TRBV7-7
CASSPWTSGNEQFF
TGTGCCAGCAGCCCCTGGACTAGCGGTAATGAGCAGTTCTTC
>-|-|TRBJ1-5|TRBV10-3
CAIGFGGGNQPQHF
TGTGCCATCGGGTTCGGCGGTGGGAATCAGCCCCAGCATTTT
>-|TRBD1|TRBJ1-2|TRBV6-4
CAEGQGNYGYTF
TGTGCCGAAGGACAGGGAAACTATGGCTACACCTTC
>-|-|TRBJ1-6|TRBV19
CASSMWDLNSPLHF
TGTGCCAGTAGTATGTGGGACCTTAATTCACCCCTCCACTTT
>-|-|TRBJ1-1|TRBV7-9
CALTDNTEAFF
TGTGCCTTAACGGATAACACTGAAGCTTTCTTT